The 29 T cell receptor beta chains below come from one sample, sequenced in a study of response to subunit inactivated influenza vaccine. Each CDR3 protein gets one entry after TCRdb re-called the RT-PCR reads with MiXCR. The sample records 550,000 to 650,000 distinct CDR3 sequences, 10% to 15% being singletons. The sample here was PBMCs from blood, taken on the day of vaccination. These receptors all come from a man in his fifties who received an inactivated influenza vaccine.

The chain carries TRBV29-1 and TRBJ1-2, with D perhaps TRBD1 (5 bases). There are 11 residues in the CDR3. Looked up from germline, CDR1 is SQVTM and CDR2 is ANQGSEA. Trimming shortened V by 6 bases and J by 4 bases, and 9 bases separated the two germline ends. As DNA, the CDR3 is TGCAGCGTACCCCAGGGCTATGGCTACACCTTC. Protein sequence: CSVPQGYGYTF.

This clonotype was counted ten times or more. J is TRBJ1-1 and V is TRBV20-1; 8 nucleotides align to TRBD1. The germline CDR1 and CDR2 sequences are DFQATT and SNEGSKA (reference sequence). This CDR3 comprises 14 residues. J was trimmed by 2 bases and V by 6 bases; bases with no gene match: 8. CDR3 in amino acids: CSAQQGAGNTEAFF. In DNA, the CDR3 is TGCAGTGCCCAGCAGGGGGCGGGAAACACTGAAGCTTTCTTT.

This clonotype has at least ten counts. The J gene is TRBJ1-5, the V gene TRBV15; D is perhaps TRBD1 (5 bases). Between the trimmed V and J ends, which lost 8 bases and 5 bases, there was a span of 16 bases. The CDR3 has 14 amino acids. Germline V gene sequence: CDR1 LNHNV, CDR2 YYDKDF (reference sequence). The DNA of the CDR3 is TGTGCCACCTGCTCTACACGGGGCGATCAGCCCCAGCATTTT. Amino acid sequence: CATCSTRGDQPQHF. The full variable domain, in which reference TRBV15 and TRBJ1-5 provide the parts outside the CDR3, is DAMVIQNPRYQVTQFGKPVTLSCSQTLNHNVMYWYQQKSSQAPKLLFHYYDKDFNNEADTPDNFQSRRPNTSFCFLDIRSPGLGDTAMYLCATCSTRGDQPQHFGDGTRLSIL.

The CDR3 DNA reads as TGTGCCACCAGCAGACGAGACAGGGGGACCACCGGGGAGCTGTTTTTT. Residues: CATSRRDRGTTGELFF. The chain employs TRBV15 and TRBJ2-2; TRBD1 matches at 9 bases. Germline V lookup: CDR1 LNHNV, CDR2 YYDKDF (reference sequence). After removal of 2 bases from V and 4 bases from J, the junction contained 5 bases not matched to a gene. CDR3 length: 16 amino acids.

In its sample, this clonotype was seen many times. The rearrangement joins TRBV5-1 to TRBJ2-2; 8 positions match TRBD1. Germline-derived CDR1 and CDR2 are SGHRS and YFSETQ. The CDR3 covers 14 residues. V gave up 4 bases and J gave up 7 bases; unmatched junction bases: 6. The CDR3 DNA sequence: TGCGCCAGCAGCATTCAGGGGGCTGTCGGGGAGCTGTTTTTT. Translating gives CASSIQGAVGELFF.

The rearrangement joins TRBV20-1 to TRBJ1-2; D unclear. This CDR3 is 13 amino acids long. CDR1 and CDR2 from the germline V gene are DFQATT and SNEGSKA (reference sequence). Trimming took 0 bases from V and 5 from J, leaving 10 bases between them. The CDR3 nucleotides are TGCAGTGCTAGAGATCAGACATCGTATGGCTACACCTTC. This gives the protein CSARDQTSYGYTF.

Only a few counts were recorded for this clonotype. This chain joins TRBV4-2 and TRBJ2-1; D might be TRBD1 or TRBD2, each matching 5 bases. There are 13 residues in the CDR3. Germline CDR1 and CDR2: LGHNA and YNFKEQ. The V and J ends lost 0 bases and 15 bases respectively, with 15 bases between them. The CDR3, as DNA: TGTGCCAGCAGCCAAGATACCGGGGCCCAGGGGTTCTTC. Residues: CASSQDTGAQGFF.

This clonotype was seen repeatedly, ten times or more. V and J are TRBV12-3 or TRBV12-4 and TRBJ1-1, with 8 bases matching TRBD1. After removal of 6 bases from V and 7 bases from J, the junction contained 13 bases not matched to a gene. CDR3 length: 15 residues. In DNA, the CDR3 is TGTGCCAGCAGAAAGACAGGGGCCCGACCTTTTGAAGCTTTCTTT. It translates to CASRKTGARPFEAFF.

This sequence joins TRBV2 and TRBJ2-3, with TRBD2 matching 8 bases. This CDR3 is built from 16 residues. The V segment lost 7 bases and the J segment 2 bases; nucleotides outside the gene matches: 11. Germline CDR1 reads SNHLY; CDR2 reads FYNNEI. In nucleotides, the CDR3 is TGTGCCAGCACTCCGGGCGGGGGGCGTCACACAGATACGCAGTATTTT. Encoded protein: CASTPGGGRHTDTQYF.

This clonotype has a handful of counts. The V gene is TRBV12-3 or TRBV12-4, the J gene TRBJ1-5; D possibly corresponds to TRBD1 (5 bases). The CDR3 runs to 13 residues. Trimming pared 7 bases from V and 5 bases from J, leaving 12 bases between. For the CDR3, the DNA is TGTGCCAGCACCGAGGGGCAGGATCAGCCCCAGCATTTT. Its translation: CASTEGQDQPQHF.

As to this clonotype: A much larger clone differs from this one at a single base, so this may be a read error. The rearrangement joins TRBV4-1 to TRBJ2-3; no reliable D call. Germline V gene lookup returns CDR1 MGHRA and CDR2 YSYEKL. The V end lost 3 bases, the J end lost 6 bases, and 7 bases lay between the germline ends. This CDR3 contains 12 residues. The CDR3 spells CASSHVGDTQYF. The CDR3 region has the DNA TGCGCCAGCAGCCATGTTGGGGATACGCAGTATTTT.

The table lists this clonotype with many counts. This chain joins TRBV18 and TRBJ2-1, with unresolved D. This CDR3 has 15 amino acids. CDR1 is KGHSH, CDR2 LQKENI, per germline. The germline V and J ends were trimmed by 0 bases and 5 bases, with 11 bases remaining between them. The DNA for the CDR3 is TGTGCCAGCTCACCACCAGGCTATGGAGACAATGAGCAGTTCTTC. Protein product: CASSPPGYGDNEQFF.

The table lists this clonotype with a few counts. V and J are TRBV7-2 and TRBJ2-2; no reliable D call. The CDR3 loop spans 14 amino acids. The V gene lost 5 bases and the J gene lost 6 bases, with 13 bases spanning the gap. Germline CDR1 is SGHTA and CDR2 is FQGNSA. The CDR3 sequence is CASSPQHGSGELFF. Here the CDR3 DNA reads TGTGCCAGCAGCCCCCAACATGGGTCCGGGGAGCTGTTTTTT.

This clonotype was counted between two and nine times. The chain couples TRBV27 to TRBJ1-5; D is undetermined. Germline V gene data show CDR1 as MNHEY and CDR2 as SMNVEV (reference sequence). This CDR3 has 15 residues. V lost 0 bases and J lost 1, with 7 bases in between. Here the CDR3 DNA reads TGTGCCAGCAGTTTATCCCCGCCGAGCAATCAGCCCCAGCATTTT. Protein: CASSLSPPSNQPQHF.

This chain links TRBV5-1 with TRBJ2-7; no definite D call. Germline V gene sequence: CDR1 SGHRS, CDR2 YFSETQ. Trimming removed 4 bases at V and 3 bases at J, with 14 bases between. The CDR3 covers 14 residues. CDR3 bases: TGCGCCAGCAGCCCGGGTCTAGAAGGCTACGAGCAGTACTTC. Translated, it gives CASSPGLEGYEQYF.

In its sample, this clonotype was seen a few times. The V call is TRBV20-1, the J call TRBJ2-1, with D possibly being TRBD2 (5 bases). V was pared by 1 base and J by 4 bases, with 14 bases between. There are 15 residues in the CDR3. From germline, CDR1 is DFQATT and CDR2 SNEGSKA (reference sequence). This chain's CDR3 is CSARARSGMYNEQFF. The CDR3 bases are TGCAGTGCTAGAGCGAGAAGCGGTATGTACAATGAGCAGTTCTTC.

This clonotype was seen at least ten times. The CDR3 region is CASSLNRGTDTQYF. Written as DNA, the CDR3 is TGTGCCAGCAGTTTAAACAGGGGGACAGATACGCAGTATTTT. The chain is built from TRBV27 and TRBJ2-3; TRBD1 agrees at 8 bases. V was clipped by 2 bases and J by 3 bases; unmatched bases: 1. The CDR3 loop spans 14 amino acids. Germline V gene sequence: CDR1 MNHEY, CDR2 SMNVEV (reference sequence).

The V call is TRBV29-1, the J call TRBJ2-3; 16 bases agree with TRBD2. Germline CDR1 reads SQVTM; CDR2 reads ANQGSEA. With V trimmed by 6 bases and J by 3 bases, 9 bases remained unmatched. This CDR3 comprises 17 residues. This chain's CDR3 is CSVPGLAGGPRTDTQYF. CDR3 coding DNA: TGCAGCGTCCCGGGACTAGCGGGAGGGCCGAGGACAGATACGCAGTATTTT.

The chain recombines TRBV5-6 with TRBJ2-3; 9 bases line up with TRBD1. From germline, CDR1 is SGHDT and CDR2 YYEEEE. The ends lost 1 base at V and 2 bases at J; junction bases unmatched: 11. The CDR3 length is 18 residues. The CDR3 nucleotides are TGTGCCAGCAGCTTGATAGGTGGACAGGGGATAGCCACAGATACGCAGTATTTT. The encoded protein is CASSLIGGQGIATDTQYF.

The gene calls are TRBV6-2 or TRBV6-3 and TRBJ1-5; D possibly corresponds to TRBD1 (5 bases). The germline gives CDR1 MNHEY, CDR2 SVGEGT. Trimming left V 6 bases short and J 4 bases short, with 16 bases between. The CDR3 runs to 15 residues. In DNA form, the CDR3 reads TGTGCCAGCAGAATCGGGACTGGGGGGAATCAGCCCCAGCATTTT. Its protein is CASRIGTGGNQPQHF.

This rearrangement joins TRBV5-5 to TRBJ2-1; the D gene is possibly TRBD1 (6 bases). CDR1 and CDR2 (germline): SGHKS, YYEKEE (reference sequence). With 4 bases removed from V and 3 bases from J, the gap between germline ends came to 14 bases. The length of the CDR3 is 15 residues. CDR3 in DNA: TGTGCCAGCAGCACGCCGGGACATAGCTACAATGAGCAGTTCTTC. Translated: CASSTPGHSYNEQFF.

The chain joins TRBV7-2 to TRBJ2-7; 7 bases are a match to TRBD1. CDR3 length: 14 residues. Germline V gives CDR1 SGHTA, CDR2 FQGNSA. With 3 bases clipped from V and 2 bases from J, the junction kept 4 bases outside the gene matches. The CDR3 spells CASSFTGVTYEQYF. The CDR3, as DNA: TGTGCCAGCAGCTTCACAGGGGTTACCTACGAGCAGTACTTC. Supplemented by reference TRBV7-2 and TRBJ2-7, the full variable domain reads GAGVSQSPSNKVTEKGKDVELRCDPISGHTALYWYRQSLGQGLEFLIYFQGNSAPDKSGLPSDRFSAERTGGSVSTLTIQRTQQEDSAVYLCASSFTGVTYEQYFGPGTRLTVT.

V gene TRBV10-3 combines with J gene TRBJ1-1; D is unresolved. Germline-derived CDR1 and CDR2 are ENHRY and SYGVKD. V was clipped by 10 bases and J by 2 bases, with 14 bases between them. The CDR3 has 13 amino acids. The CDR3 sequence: CASGRAGNTEAFF. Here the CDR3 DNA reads TGTGCCAGCGGCCGGGCAGGTAACACTGAAGCTTTCTTT.

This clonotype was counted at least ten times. The CDR3: CASSDTRGPETQYF. The CDR3 coding sequence is TGCGCCAGCAGCGATACAAGGGGCCCAGAGACCCAGTACTTC. The rearrangement joins TRBV5-1 to TRBJ2-5; TRBD1 might be the D (5 bases). Germline lookup yields CDR1 SGHRS and CDR2 YFSETQ. V lost 4 bases, J lost 4 bases, and 14 bases lay in between. The CDR3 runs 14 residues.

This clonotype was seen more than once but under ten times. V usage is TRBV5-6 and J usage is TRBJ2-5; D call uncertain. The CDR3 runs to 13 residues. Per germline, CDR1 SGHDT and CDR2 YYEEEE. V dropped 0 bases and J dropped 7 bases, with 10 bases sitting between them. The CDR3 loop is CASSLESEGTQYF. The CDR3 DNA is TGTGCCAGCAGCTTGGAATCGGAAGGGACCCAGTACTTC. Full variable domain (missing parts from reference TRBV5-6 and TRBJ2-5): DAGVTQSPTHLIKTRGQQVTLRCSPKSGHDTVSWYQQALGQGPQFIFQYYEEEERQRGNFPDRFSGHQFPNYSSELNVNALLLGDSALYLCASSLESEGTQYFGPGTRLLVL.

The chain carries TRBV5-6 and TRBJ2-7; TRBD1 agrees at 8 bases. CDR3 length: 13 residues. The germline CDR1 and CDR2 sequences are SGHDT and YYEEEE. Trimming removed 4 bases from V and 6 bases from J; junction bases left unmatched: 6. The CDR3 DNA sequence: TGTGCCAGCAGCGTGGGACAGGAACTCGAGCAGTACTTC. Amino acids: CASSVGQELEQYF.

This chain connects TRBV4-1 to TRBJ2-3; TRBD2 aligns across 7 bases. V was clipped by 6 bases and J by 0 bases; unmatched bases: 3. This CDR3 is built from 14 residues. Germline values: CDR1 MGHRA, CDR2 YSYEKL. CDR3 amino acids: CASRLAPSTDTQYF. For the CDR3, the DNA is TGCGCCAGCAGACTAGCGCCCAGCACAGATACGCAGTATTTT.

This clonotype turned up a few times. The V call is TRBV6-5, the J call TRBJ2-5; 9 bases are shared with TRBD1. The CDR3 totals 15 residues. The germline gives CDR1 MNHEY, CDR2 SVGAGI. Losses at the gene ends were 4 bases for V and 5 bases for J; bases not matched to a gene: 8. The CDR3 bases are TGTGCCAGCAGTTGGGGGACAGGGAAAGCGGAGACCCAGTACTTC. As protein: CASSWGTGKAETQYF.

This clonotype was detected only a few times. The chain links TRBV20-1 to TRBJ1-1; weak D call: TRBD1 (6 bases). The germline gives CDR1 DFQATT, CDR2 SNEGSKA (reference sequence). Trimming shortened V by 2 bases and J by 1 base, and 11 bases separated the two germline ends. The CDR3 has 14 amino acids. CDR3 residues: CSARWGARNTEAFF. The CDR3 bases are TGCAGTGCTAGATGGGGGGCTCGGAACACTGAAGCTTTCTTT.